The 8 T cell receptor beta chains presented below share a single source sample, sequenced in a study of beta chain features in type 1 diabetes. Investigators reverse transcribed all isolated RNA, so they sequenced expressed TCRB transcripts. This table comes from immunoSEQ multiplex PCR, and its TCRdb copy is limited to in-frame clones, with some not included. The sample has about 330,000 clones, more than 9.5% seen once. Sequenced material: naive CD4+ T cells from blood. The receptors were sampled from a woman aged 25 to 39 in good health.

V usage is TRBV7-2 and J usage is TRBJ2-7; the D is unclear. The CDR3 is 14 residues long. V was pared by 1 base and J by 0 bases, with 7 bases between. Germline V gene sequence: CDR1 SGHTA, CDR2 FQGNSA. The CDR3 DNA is TGTGCCAGCAGCTTAGGGCAGGCCTCCTACGAGCAGTACTTC. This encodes CASSLGQASYEQYF.

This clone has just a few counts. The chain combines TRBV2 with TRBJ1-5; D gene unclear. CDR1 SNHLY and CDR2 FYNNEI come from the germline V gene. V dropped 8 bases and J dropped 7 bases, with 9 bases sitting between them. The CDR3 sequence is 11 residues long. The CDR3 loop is CASGRQQPQHF. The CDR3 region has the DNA TGTGCCAGCGGGCGACAACAGCCCCAGCATTTT.

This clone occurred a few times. The CDR3 sequence: CASSTVGVGSSYNEQFF. DNA of the CDR3: TGTGCCAGCAGCACCGTTGGGGTCGGGAGCTCCTACAATGAGCAGTTCTTC. The chain employs TRBV7-2 and TRBJ2-1; perhaps TRBD2 as D (6 bases). Germline V gene lookup returns CDR1 SGHTA and CDR2 FQGNSA. Trimming took off 5 bases at V and 0 bases at J, with 17 bases between the two ends. This CDR3 contains 17 residues. Supplemented by reference TRBV7-2 and TRBJ2-1, the full variable domain reads GAGVSQSPSNKVTEKGKDVELRCDPISGHTALYWYRQSLGQGLEFLIYFQGNSAPDKSGLPSDRFSAERTGGSVSTLTIQRTQQEDSAVYLCASSTVGVGSSYNEQFFGPGTRLTVL.

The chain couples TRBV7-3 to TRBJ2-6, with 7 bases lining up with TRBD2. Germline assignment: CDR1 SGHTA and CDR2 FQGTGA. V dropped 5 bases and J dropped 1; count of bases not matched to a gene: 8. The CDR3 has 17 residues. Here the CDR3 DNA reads TGTGCCAGCAGCCTCCTAGAAGCGGGGTCTGGGGCCAACGTCCTGACTTTC. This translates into CASSLLEAGSGANVLTF.

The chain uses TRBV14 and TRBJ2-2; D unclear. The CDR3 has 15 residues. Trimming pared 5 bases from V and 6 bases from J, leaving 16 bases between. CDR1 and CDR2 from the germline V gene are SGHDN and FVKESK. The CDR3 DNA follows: TGTGCCAGCAGCACCCGGGTGGGTTATGCCGGGGAGCTGTTTTTT. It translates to CASSTRVGYAGELFF.

CDR3 sequence: CASHQSGSSYNEQFF. In DNA form, the CDR3 reads TGTGCCAGCCATCAAAGCGGAAGCTCCTACAATGAGCAGTTCTTC. The gene calls are TRBV28 and TRBJ2-1, with D perhaps matching TRBD2 (5 bases). V lost 8 bases and J lost 0, with 14 bases in between. The CDR3 has 15 residues. Germline values: CDR1 MDHEN, CDR2 SYDVKM. The full variable domain, completed using reference TRBV28 and TRBJ2-1, is DVKVTQSSRYLVKRTGEKVFLECVQDMDHENMFWYRQDPGLGLRLIYFSYDVKMKEKGDIPEGYSVSREKKERFSLILESASTNQTSMYLCASHQSGSSYNEQFFGPGTRLTVL.

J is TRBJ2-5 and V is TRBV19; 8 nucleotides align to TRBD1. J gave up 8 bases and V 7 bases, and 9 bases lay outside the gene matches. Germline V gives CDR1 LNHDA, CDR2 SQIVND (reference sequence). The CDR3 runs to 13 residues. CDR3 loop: CASTDRGRNTQYF. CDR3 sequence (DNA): TGTGCCAGTACCGACAGGGGACGGAATACCCAGTACTTC.

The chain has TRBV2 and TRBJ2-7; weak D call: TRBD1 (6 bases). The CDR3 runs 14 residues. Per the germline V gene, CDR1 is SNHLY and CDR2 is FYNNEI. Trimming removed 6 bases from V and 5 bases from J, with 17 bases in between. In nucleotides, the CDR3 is TGTGCCAGCAGGAGCCAAGACAGGTCCCACGAGCAGTACTTC. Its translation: CASRSQDRSHEQYF.